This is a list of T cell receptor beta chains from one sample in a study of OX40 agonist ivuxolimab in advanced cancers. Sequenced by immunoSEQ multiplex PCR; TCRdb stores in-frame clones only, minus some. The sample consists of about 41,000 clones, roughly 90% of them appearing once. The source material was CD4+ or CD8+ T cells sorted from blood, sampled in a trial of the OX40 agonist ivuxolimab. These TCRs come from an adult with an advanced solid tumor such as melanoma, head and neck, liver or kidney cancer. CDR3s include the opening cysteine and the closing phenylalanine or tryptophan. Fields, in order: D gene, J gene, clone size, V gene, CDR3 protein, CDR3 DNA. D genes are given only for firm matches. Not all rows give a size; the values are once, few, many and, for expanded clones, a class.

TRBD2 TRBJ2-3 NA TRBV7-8 CASSPPSGTADTQYF TGTGCCAGCAGCCCGCCTAGCGGGACTGCAGATACGCAGTATTTT
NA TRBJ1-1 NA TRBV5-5 CASNSIRGRYTEAFF TGTGCCAGCAATTCTATCAGGGGCAGGTACACTGAAGCTTTCTTT
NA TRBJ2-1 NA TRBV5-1 CASSYYNEQFF TGCGCCAGCAGCTATTACAATGAGCAGTTCTTC
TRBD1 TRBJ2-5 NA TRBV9 CASSLGTGVQETQYF TGTGCCAGCAGCCTCGGGACAGGGGTCCAAGAGACCCAGTACTTC
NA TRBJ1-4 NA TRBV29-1 CSARQATNEKLFF TGCAGCGCTAGACAGGCAACTAATGAAAAACTGTTTTTT
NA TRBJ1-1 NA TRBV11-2 CASSLDRDTEAFF TGTGCCAGCAGCTTAGATCGGGACACTGAAGCTTTCTTT
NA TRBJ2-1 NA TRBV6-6 CASRTSSGNEQFF TGTGCCAGCAGGACCTCTAGTGGTAATGAGCAGTTCTTC
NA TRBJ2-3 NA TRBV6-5 CASSYASTDTQYF TGTGCCAGCAGTTACGCCAGCACAGATACGCAGTATTTT
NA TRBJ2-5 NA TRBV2 CASRGPPAARQTQYF TGTGCCAGCAGGGGGCCTCCGGCAGCGAGGCAGACCCAGTACTTC
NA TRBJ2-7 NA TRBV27 CASSLSAANSYEQYF TGTGCCAGCAGTTTATCGGCAGCGAACTCCTACGAGCAGTACTTC
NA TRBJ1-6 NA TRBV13 CASSKGAPDNNSPLHF TGTGCCAGCAGCAAAGGGGCGCCAGACAATAATTCACCCCTCCACTTT
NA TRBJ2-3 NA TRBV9 CASSVVSASDTQYF TGTGCCAGCAGCGTAGTCTCCGCATCGGATACGCAGTATTTT
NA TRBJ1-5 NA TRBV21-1 CASSKGSPGTSNQPQHF TGTGCCAGCAGCAAAGGATCACCGGGCACTAGCAATCAGCCCCAGCATTTT
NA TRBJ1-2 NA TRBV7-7 CASSLPLGTF TGTGCTAGCAGCTTACCTCTCGGCACCTTC
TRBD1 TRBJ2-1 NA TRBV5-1 CASSLQTGNNEQFF TGCGCCAGCAGCCTGCAGACAGGGAACAATGAGCAGTTCTTC
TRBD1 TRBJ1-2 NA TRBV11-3 CASSPDRGNYGYTF TGTGCCAGCAGCCCCGACAGGGGAAACTATGGCTACACCTTC
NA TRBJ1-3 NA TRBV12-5 CASDKGDAGNTIYF TGTGCTAGTGATAAGGGGGATGCTGGAAACACCATATATTTT
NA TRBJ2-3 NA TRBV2 CASSLDYPDTQYF TGTGCCAGCAGTTTGGACTATCCGGATACGCAGTATTTT
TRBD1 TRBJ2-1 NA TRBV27 CASSLYQDFDRGSYNEQFF TGTGCCAGCAGTTTATATCAGGACTTCGACAGGGGCTCCTACAATGAGCAGTTCTTC
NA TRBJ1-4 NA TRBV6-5 CASSYSYQGMNEKLFF TGTGCCAGCAGTTACTCGTACCAGGGGATGAATGAAAAACTGTTTTTT
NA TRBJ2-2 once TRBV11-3 CASSFRRRAPGELFF TGTGCCAGCAGCTTTCGGCGGAGGGCCCCCGGGGAGCTGTTTTTT
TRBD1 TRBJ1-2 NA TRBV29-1 CSVGTFQPGQVLNYGYTF TGCAGCGTTGGAACTTTTCAACCGGGACAGGTCCTTAACTATGGCTACACCTTC
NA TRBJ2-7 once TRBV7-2 CASRLPGRDGEQYF TGTGCCAGCAGGCTACCGGGGAGAGACGGCGAGCAGTACTTC
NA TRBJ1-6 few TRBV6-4 CASSRQYNSPLHF TGTGCCAGCAGCAGACAGTATAATTCACCCCTCCACTTT
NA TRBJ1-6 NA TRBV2 CASPSSEFSYNSPLHF TGTGCCAGCCCCTCCTCGGAGTTCTCCTATAATTCACCCCTCCACTTT
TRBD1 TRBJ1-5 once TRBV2 CASKTRTGWNQPQHF TGTGCCAGCAAGACTAGGACAGGGTGGAATCAGCCCCAGCATTTT
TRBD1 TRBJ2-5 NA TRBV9 CASSPGTGPRETQYF TGTGCCAGCAGCCCGGGGACAGGGCCTAGAGAGACCCAGTACTTC
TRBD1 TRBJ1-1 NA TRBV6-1 CASIDTGVPTEAFF TGTGCCAGTATAGACACAGGGGTTCCTACTGAAGCTTTCTTT
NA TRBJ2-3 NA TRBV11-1 CASRPTGTSTDTQYF TGTGCCAGCAGACCTACCGGGACTAGCACAGATACGCAGTATTTT
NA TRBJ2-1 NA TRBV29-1 CSVEAGGAEQFF TGCAGCGTTGAAGCGGGTGGAGCTGAGCAGTTCTTC
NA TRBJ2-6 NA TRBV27 CASSLFIHSGANVLTF TGTGCCAGCAGTTTATTCATCCACTCTGGGGCCAACGTCCTGACTTTC
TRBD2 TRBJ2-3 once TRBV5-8 CASGSGGPSDTQYF TGTGCCAGCGGTAGCGGGGGGCCCTCAGATACGCAGTATTTT
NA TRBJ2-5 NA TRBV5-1 CASSLGDFKETQYF TGCGCCAGCAGCTTGGGGGACTTCAAAGAGACCCAGTACTTC
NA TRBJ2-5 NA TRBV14 CASSQERTGWETQYF TGTGCCAGCAGCCAAGAAAGAACGGGGTGGGAGACCCAGTACTTC
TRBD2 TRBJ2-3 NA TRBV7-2 CASSLAWGLASPDTQYF TGTGCCAGCAGCTTAGCATGGGGACTAGCGTCCCCAGATACGCAGTATTTT
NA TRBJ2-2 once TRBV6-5 CASSYRGGNTGELFF TGTGCCAGCAGTTACAGAGGGGGAAACACCGGGGAGCTGTTTTTT
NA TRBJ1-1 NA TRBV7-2 CASSSQGPGTEAFF TGTGCCAGCAGCTCCCAGGGGCCGGGGACTGAAGCTTTCTTT
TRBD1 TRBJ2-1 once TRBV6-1 CASRATGTTLVEQFF TGTGCCAGCAGGGCGACAGGGACCACCCTTGTTGAGCAGTTCTTC
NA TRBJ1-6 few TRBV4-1 CASSQGVYPLHF TGCGCCAGCAGCCAAGGGGTCTACCCCCTCCACTTT
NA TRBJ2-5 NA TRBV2 CAGAEGQETQYF TGTGCCGGGGCGGAGGGACAAGAGACCCAGTACTTC
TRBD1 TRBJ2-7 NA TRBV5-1 CASSSADRVIDEQYF TGCGCCAGCAGCTCGGCTGACAGGGTAATCGACGAGCAGTACTTC
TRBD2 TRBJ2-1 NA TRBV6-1 CASSDGLAGGYSEQFF TGTGCCAGCAGTGATGGATTAGCGGGGGGGTACAGTGAGCAGTTCTTC
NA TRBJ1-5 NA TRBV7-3 CASSLTRNQPQHF TGTGCCAGCAGCTTAACCCGAAATCAGCCCCAGCATTTT
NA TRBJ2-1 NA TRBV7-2 CASSLAHGGAYNEQFF TGTGCCAGCAGCTTGGCCCACGGGGGCGCCTACAATGAGCAGTTCTTC
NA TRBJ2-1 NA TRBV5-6 CASSRDLSYNEQFF TGTGCCAGCAGCCGCGACTTGTCCTACAATGAGCAGTTCTTC
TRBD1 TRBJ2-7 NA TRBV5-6 CASRPRDRGNEQYF TGTGCCAGCAGGCCCCGGGACAGGGGGAATGAGCAGTACTTC
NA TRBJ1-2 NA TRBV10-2 CASKMGRGPYGYTF TGCGCCAGCAAAATGGGCAGGGGCCCCTATGGCTACACCTTC
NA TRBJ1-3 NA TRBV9 CASSVYPSEVGYSGNTIYF TGTGCCAGCAGCGTTTACCCGTCTGAGGTGGGGTACTCTGGAAACACCATATATTTT
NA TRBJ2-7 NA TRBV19 CASSPQISTDEQYF TGTGCCAGTAGTCCCCAAATCTCTACTGACGAGCAGTACTTC
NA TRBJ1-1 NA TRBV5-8 CASSFSRGNTEAFF TGTGCCAGCAGCTTCTCAAGGGGGAACACTGAAGCTTTCTTT
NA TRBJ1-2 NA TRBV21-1 CASSKGRGAYCGYTF TGTGCCAGCAGCAAAGGCCGGGGGGCGTATTGTGGCTACACCTTC
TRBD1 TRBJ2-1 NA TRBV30 CAWTSGTGSYNEQFF TGTGCCTGGACGTCCGGGACAGGGTCCTACAATGAGCAGTTCTTC
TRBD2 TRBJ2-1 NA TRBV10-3 CAISDRLAGVNEQFF TGTGCCATCAGTGATAGGCTAGCGGGCGTCAATGAGCAGTTCTTC
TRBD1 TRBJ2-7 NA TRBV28 CASSTSGTGGNEQYF TGTGCCAGCAGTACCTCCGGGACAGGGGGCAACGAGCAGTACTTC
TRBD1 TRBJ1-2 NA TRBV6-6 CASSQDRLYGYTF TGTGCCAGCAGTCAGGACAGGCTCTATGGCTACACCTTC
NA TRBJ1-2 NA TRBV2 CASTPQTTASNYGYTF TGTGCCAGCACTCCCCAGACAACGGCCTCTAACTATGGCTACACCTTC
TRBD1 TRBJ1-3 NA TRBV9 CASSPVPWTGAGNTIYF TGTGCCAGCAGCCCAGTGCCTTGGACAGGGGCCGGAAACACCATATATTTT
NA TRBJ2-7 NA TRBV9 CASSVGQAPGGQYF TGTGCCAGCAGCGTAGGACAGGCGCCTGGTGGGCAGTACTTC
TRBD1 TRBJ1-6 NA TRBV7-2 CASSSGQGWGSPLHF TGTGCCAGCAGCTCCGGACAGGGCTGGGGGTCACCCCTCCACTTT